The rows below give T cell receptor beta chains drawn from one sample of a study of shared clonotypes between healthy human individuals. The repertoire was sequenced with immunoSEQ multiplex PCR; TCRdb's copy has only in-frame clones and lacks some. This sample has about 2.4 million clones; roughly 93% occur once, and the top ten carry 0.35% to 0.45%. Sequencing was performed on naive CD4+ T cells from PBMCs. The receptors were sampled from a man between 18 and 35 years old in good health. Some clones in this sample may be carry-over from other donors' samples. Both conserved end residues are part of each CDR3. A D gene is named only where the DNA matches it firmly. Clone size is shown for a subset of rows, as once, few, many or a class of expanded clone.

d_gene: TRBD2
v_gene: TRBV9
abundance: -
j_gene: TRBJ2-3
CDR3nt: TGTGCCAGCAGCTCATCGACTAGCGGCACAGATACGCAGTATTTT
CDR3aa: CASSSSTSGTDTQYF

d_gene: TRBD1
v_gene: TRBV19
abundance: -
j_gene: TRBJ1-4
CDR3nt: TGTGCCAGTAGTAGTCGGGACAGTAATGAAAAACTGTTTTTT
CDR3aa: CASSSRDSNEKLFF

d_gene: TRBD2
v_gene: TRBV29-1
abundance: -
j_gene: TRBJ2-5
CDR3nt: TGCAGCGTTGTCGGGGGGGAAGAGACCCAGTACTTC
CDR3aa: CSVVGGEETQYF

d_gene: TRBD1
v_gene: TRBV4-1
abundance: -
j_gene: TRBJ2-7
CDR3nt: TGCGCCAGCAGCCAAGCCGGACAGGGAAGGGGCTACGAGCAGTACTTC
CDR3aa: CASSQAGQGRGYEQYF

d_gene: TRBD1
v_gene: TRBV25-1
abundance: -
j_gene: TRBJ2-2
CDR3nt: TGTGCCAGCAGTGATCCTGGGACAGGGAAGAACACCGGGGAGCTGTTTTTT
CDR3aa: CASSDPGTGKNTGELFF

d_gene: -
v_gene: TRBV27
abundance: -
j_gene: TRBJ1-1
CDR3nt: TGTGCCAGCAGTTACATGGGCAAGCGGATCGGTGAAGCTTTCTTT
CDR3aa: CASSYMGKRIGEAFF

d_gene: TRBD1
v_gene: TRBV7-8
abundance: -
j_gene: TRBJ2-7
CDR3nt: TGTGCCAGCAGCTTAGGACAGGGGTCCCCCTACGAGCAGTACTTC
CDR3aa: CASSLGQGSPYEQYF

d_gene: TRBD2
v_gene: TRBV5-4
abundance: -
j_gene: TRBJ2-7
CDR3nt: TGTGCCAGCAGCCAGGGACTAGCGGAAGGCCTTACCTACGAGCAGTACTTC
CDR3aa: CASSQGLAEGLTYEQYF

d_gene: TRBD1
v_gene: TRBV27
abundance: -
j_gene: TRBJ2-1
CDR3nt: TGTGCCAGCAGGGTCCGGGACAGGTCCTACAATGAGCAGTTCTTC
CDR3aa: CASRVRDRSYNEQFF

d_gene: -
v_gene: TRBV7-6
abundance: -
j_gene: TRBJ1-2
CDR3nt: TGTGCCAGCAGCTTAGGAGGGCCTAGGACAGCTAACTATGGCTACACCTTC
CDR3aa: CASSLGGPRTANYGYTF

d_gene: TRBD2
v_gene: TRBV7-3
abundance: -
j_gene: TRBJ2-3
CDR3nt: TGTGCCAGCAGCTTCCGGCTAGCGGGAGTTTTCACAGATACGCAGTATTTT
CDR3aa: CASSFRLAGVFTDTQYF

d_gene: -
v_gene: TRBV18
abundance: -
j_gene: TRBJ2-7
CDR3nt: TGTGCCAGCTCATCACTTTCAGGGGGGGAGCAGTACTTC
CDR3aa: CASSSLSGGEQYF

d_gene: -
v_gene: TRBV7-3
abundance: -
j_gene: TRBJ2-7
CDR3nt: TGTGCCAGCAGCGTGTCTAGCAACCACGAGCAGTACTTC
CDR3aa: CASSVSSNHEQYF

d_gene: TRBD1
v_gene: TRBV15
abundance: -
j_gene: TRBJ2-7
CDR3nt: TGTGCCACCAGCAGCATGACAGGGGTAAGGGCCCTCGAGCAGTACTTC
CDR3aa: CATSSMTGVRALEQYF

d_gene: -
v_gene: TRBV2
abundance: -
j_gene: TRBJ2-7
CDR3nt: TGTGCCAGCAGGACGCTGCAGAGCTCCTACGAGCAGTACTTC
CDR3aa: CASRTLQSSYEQYF

d_gene: -
v_gene: TRBV11-3
abundance: -
j_gene: TRBJ2-2
CDR3nt: TGTGCCAGCAGCCAGAGGGGCGGGGAGCTGTTTTTT
CDR3aa: CASSQRGGELFF

d_gene: TRBD1
v_gene: TRBV2
abundance: -
j_gene: TRBJ1-5
CDR3nt: TGTGCCAGCAGTGGGACAGGGAATCAGCCCCAGCATTTT
CDR3aa: CASSGTGNQPQHF

d_gene: -
v_gene: TRBV5-1
abundance: -
j_gene: TRBJ2-1
CDR3nt: TGCGCCAGCAAGAGGACGGGGGAACCCTCCTACAATGAGCAGTTCTTC
CDR3aa: CASKRTGEPSYNEQFF

d_gene: -
v_gene: TRBV9
abundance: once
j_gene: TRBJ2-2
CDR3nt: TGTGCCAGCAGTCTCTTACTCCTTCCCGGGGACACCGGGGAGCTGTTTTTT
CDR3aa: CASSLLLLPGDTGELFF

d_gene: -
v_gene: TRBV27
abundance: -
j_gene: TRBJ1-4
CDR3nt: TGTGCTTGCCCCCCCGGACAGAAAACTATTAATGAAAAACTGTTTTTT
CDR3aa: CACPPGQKTINEKLFF

d_gene: -
v_gene: TRBV9
abundance: -
j_gene: TRBJ2-5
CDR3nt: TGTGCCAGCAGCGTAGGAAAGGGAGAAGTGGAGACCCAGTACTTC
CDR3aa: CASSVGKGEVETQYF

d_gene: -
v_gene: TRBV5-1
abundance: -
j_gene: TRBJ2-7
CDR3nt: TGCGCCAGCAGCTTGGGCCAGGGGAAGGCCTTCTACGAGCAGTACTTC
CDR3aa: CASSLGQGKAFYEQYF

d_gene: TRBD1
v_gene: TRBV2
abundance: -
j_gene: TRBJ1-3
CDR3nt: TGTGCCAGCAGCAGGGGGAGCTCTGGAAACACCATATATTTT
CDR3aa: CASSRGSSGNTIYF

d_gene: -
v_gene: TRBV7-3
abundance: -
j_gene: TRBJ1-2
CDR3nt: TGTGCCAGCAGCTTAACGGCAGGGAACGCTTATGGCTACACCTTC
CDR3aa: CASSLTAGNAYGYTF

d_gene: TRBD1
v_gene: TRBV5-1
abundance: few
j_gene: TRBJ2-7
CDR3nt: TGCGCCAGCAGCTTGTCCGGGACAGGAGCCTACGAGCAGTACTTC
CDR3aa: CASSLSGTGAYEQYF

d_gene: -
v_gene: TRBV19
abundance: -
j_gene: TRBJ2-7
CDR3nt: TGTGCCAGTAGTATTGATGGTACAGGATTAACCTACGAGCAGTACTTC
CDR3aa: CASSIDGTGLTYEQYF

d_gene: -
v_gene: TRBV28
abundance: -
j_gene: TRBJ2-5
CDR3nt: TGTGCCAGCAGTTTGATAGGCGGGATCGAAGAGACCCAGTACTTC
CDR3aa: CASSLIGGIEETQYF

d_gene: TRBD1
v_gene: TRBV18
abundance: once
j_gene: TRBJ2-1
CDR3nt: TGTGCCAGCTCGCCCGGGACAGGGGTGGAGAATGAGCAGTTCTTC
CDR3aa: CASSPGTGVENEQFF

d_gene: TRBD1
v_gene: TRBV9
abundance: -
j_gene: TRBJ1-2
CDR3nt: TGTGCCAGCAGCCTCAGGGGGACGGAAACCTATGGCTACACCTTC
CDR3aa: CASSLRGTETYGYTF

d_gene: -
v_gene: TRBV2
abundance: -
j_gene: TRBJ2-7
CDR3nt: TGTGCCAGCAGTGATGCGCCCTTCCACGAGCAGTACTTC
CDR3aa: CASSDAPFHEQYF

d_gene: -
v_gene: TRBV20-1
abundance: -
j_gene: TRBJ2-1
CDR3nt: TGCAGTTTCTTTTCCGGCGATGAGCAGTTCTTC
CDR3aa: CSFFSGDEQFF

d_gene: -
v_gene: TRBV2
abundance: -
j_gene: TRBJ1-5
CDR3nt: TGTGCCAGCAGTTGGACAGCTGATCAGCCCCAGCATTTT
CDR3aa: CASSWTADQPQHF

d_gene: TRBD2
v_gene: TRBV10-3
abundance: -
j_gene: TRBJ2-7
CDR3nt: TGTGCCATCAGTGCCAGCGGGAGGGCCCTGAGCGAGCAGTACTTC
CDR3aa: CAISASGRALSEQYF

d_gene: -
v_gene: TRBV30
abundance: -
j_gene: TRBJ1-1
CDR3nt: TGTGCCTGGAGGGAAAGGGTGAACACTGAAGCTTTCTTT
CDR3aa: CAWRERVNTEAFF

d_gene: -
v_gene: TRBV9
abundance: -
j_gene: TRBJ2-7
CDR3nt: TGTGCCAGCAGCGTAGAGCCCTCCTACGAGCAGTACTTC
CDR3aa: CASSVEPSYEQYF

d_gene: TRBD2
v_gene: TRBV7-2
abundance: -
j_gene: TRBJ2-1
CDR3nt: TGTGCCAGCAGCCCTTCCGGCGGGGGATACAATGAGCAGTTCTTC
CDR3aa: CASSPSGGGYNEQFF

d_gene: TRBD2
v_gene: TRBV7-8
abundance: -
j_gene: TRBJ2-1
CDR3nt: TGTGCCAGCAGCTTAGAAAGCGGGACTAGCGGGAGAAATGAGCAGTTCTTC
CDR3aa: CASSLESGTSGRNEQFF

d_gene: -
v_gene: TRBV7-3
abundance: -
j_gene: TRBJ1-2
CDR3nt: TGTGCCAGCAGCTTACTCCAGGGCTATGGCTACACCTTC
CDR3aa: CASSLLQGYGYTF

d_gene: TRBD2
v_gene: TRBV5-1
abundance: -
j_gene: TRBJ2-7
CDR3nt: TGCGCCAGCAGTTTGGTAGGGAGCGGGAATACTTACGAGCAGTACTTC
CDR3aa: CASSLVGSGNTYEQYF

d_gene: -
v_gene: TRBV5-5
abundance: -
j_gene: TRBJ2-6
CDR3nt: TGTGCCAGCAGCCCTATCCCGACAGCTGGGGCCAACGTCCTGACTTTC
CDR3aa: CASSPIPTAGANVLTF

d_gene: TRBD1
v_gene: TRBV6-1
abundance: -
j_gene: TRBJ1-3
CDR3nt: TGTGCCAGCAGGGAAGAGGACAGGGCTGGAAACACCATATATTTT
CDR3aa: CASREEDRAGNTIYF

d_gene: -
v_gene: TRBV6-6
abundance: -
j_gene: TRBJ2-1
CDR3nt: TGTGCCAGCAATTGGAGGGGCTCCTACAATGAGCAGTTCTTC
CDR3aa: CASNWRGSYNEQFF

d_gene: -
v_gene: TRBV30
abundance: -
j_gene: TRBJ2-7
CDR3nt: TGTGCCTTAATGGGGTTCGAGCAGTACTTC
CDR3aa: CALMGFEQYF

d_gene: TRBD1
v_gene: TRBV29-1
abundance: -
j_gene: TRBJ1-1
CDR3nt: TGCAGCGGAGAACTGACAGGGGTGAACACTGAAGCTTTCTTT
CDR3aa: CSGELTGVNTEAFF

d_gene: -
v_gene: TRBV9
abundance: -
j_gene: TRBJ1-2
CDR3nt: TGTGCCAGCGGCGAAGACTCCTATGGCTACACCTTC
CDR3aa: CASGEDSYGYTF

d_gene: -
v_gene: TRBV30
abundance: -
j_gene: TRBJ2-5
CDR3nt: TGTGCCTGGAGTGTACTTGGAGGCCAAGAGACCCAGTACTTC
CDR3aa: CAWSVLGGQETQYF

d_gene: -
v_gene: TRBV7-9
abundance: -
j_gene: TRBJ2-1
CDR3nt: TGTGCCAGCAGCTTGAATCAGGGTAGAGAGTTCTTC
CDR3aa: CASSLNQGREFF

d_gene: -
v_gene: TRBV28
abundance: -
j_gene: TRBJ2-5
CDR3nt: TGTGCCAGCAGTCCCTGGACATCGGAGACCCAGTACTTC
CDR3aa: CASSPWTSETQYF

d_gene: TRBD1
v_gene: TRBV19
abundance: -
j_gene: TRBJ1-5
CDR3nt: TGTGCCAGTACAGGACAGGGCAACCAGCCCCAGCATTTT
CDR3aa: CASTGQGNQPQHF

d_gene: TRBD1
v_gene: TRBV19
abundance: -
j_gene: TRBJ1-1
CDR3nt: TGTGCCAGTAGAGACAGGGGCGGACAGAACACTGAAGCTTTCTTT
CDR3aa: CASRDRGGQNTEAFF

d_gene: -
v_gene: TRBV11-2
abundance: -
j_gene: TRBJ2-5
CDR3nt: TGTGCCAGCAGCTTAATCCGAGAGACCCAGTACTTC
CDR3aa: CASSLIRETQYF

d_gene: -
v_gene: TRBV5-8
abundance: -
j_gene: TRBJ2-5
CDR3nt: TGTGCCAGCAGCTATCGTCCTCACGCAGTACAGACCCAGTACTTC
CDR3aa: CASSYRPHAVQTQYF

d_gene: TRBD2
v_gene: TRBV18
abundance: -
j_gene: TRBJ2-1
CDR3nt: TGTGCCAGCTCAATTGGGGGAGGGGCCGGTTTGAATGAGCAGTTCTTC
CDR3aa: CASSIGGGAGLNEQFF

d_gene: TRBD2
v_gene: TRBV5-1
abundance: -
j_gene: TRBJ2-7
CDR3nt: TGCGCCAGCAGCTTGAATGGGGTGGCCTCGGGGGGCGAGCAGTACTTC
CDR3aa: CASSLNGVASGGEQYF